The clone carrying this T cell receptor beta chain has ten or more counts. These data are taken from a study of low-dose radiotherapy and immunotherapy resistance in tumors. Study background: Doses of 0.5 Gy per fraction every 2 weeks, totaling 6.5 Gy, went to Cohort 1. With 1 Gy per fraction every two weeks, Cohort 2 accumulated 13 Gy across 26 weeks. Nivolumab was given to patients as a 240 mg flat dose every two weeks, and ipilimumab at 1 mg/kg every six weeks. Both were delivered intravenously.

TRAV- and TRBV-specific primers, spanning alpha and beta chains, primed first-strand cDNA. TCRs underwent approximately 20 PCR cycles of amplification with a constant-region primer and V-primer adapter. MiXCR, run by TCRdb on the reads, gives a single entry per CDR3 protein. The sample includes 100,000 or so distinct CDR3 sequences, more than 20% of them seen just once. Time point defined: after trial treatment. Specified treatment: LDRT plus nivolumab, ipilimumab, low-dose cyclophosphamide and aspirin (RACIN trial). The CDR3 loop spans 13 amino acids. From germline, CDR1 is SQVTM and CDR2 ANQGSEA. V lost 3 bases and J 1 base, leaving 8 bases between the germline ends.

The chain uses TRBV29-1 and TRBJ2-3; either TRBD1 or TRBD2 may fit D (6 bases each). The sequence was obtained from a male donor with prostate cancer. The specimen was PBMCs, collected after low-dose radiotherapy plus immunotherapy. The CDR3 region is CSVEEGGTDTQYF. CDR3 bases: TGCAGCGTTGAGGAGGGGGGCACAGATACGCAGTATTTT.